The 8 T cell receptor beta chains presented below share a single source sample, sequenced in a study of blood T cell repertoires in COVID-19. Clones were sequenced by immunoSEQ multiplex PCR, and TCRdb holds only the in-frame ones, with some missing. The profile shows roughly 280,000 clones, 75% to 90% of them singletons. Sample: peripheral blood. The source of these receptors is a woman in her forties or fifties who had recovered from COVID-19.

The chain employs TRBV15 and TRBJ1-5, with D perhaps matching TRBD1 (5 bases). CDR1 LNHNV and CDR2 YYDKDF come from the germline V gene (reference sequence). Trimming left V 3 bases short and J 3 bases short, with 12 bases between. The length of the CDR3 is 15 residues. CDR3 region: CATSRAGLHNQPQHF. CDR3 in DNA: TGTGCCACCAGCAGGGCGGGACTCCACAATCAGCCCCAGCATTTT. The entire variable domain, with the rest obtained from reference TRBV15 and TRBJ1-5, is as follows: DAMVIQNPRYQVTQFGKPVTLSCSQTLNHNVMYWYQQKSSQAPKLLFHYYDKDFNNEADTPDNFQSRRPNTSFCFLDIRSPGLGDTAMYLCATSRAGLHNQPQHFGDGTRLSIL.

This clone has just one count. Other DNA sequences of this sample code for an identical CDR3. This sequence joins TRBV6-5 and TRBJ2-1; 9 bases agree with TRBD2. Germline-derived CDR1 and CDR2 are MNHEY and SVGAGI. This CDR3 contains 15 residues. V was clipped by 6 bases and J by 3 bases; unmatched bases: 6. The chain's CDR3 is CASSPLAGVYNEQFF. CDR3 sequence (DNA): TGTGCCAGCAGCCCCTTAGCGGGAGTCTACAATGAGCAGTTCTTC.

This clone was found a few times. DNA for the CDR3: TGTGCCAGCAGCCCACAGCCAGGAGGCGAGCAGTACTTC. Its protein is CASSPQPGGEQYF. V and J are TRBV7-3 and TRBJ2-7; possible D gene TRBD2, 5 bases. In germline, CDR1 is SGHTA, CDR2 FQGTGA. The length of the CDR3 is 13 residues. The germline V and J ends were trimmed by 5 bases and 6 bases, with 14 bases remaining between them. Full variable domain (remainder filled in from reference TRBV7-3 and TRBJ2-7): GAGVSQTPSNKVTEKGKYVELRCDPISGHTALYWYRQSLGQGPEFLIYFQGTGAADDSGLPNDRFFAVRPEGSVSTLKIQRTERGDSAVYLCASSPQPGGEQYFGPGTRLTVT.

The rearrangement links TRBV5-4 to TRBJ1-1; D is undetermined. CDR3 length: 12 residues. The V gene lost 3 bases and the J gene lost 4 bases, with 7 bases spanning the gap. Looked up from germline, CDR1 is SGHNT and CDR2 is YYREEE (reference sequence). In nucleotides, the CDR3 is TGTGCCAGCAGCTCCCCTTCCACTGAAGCTTTCTTT. Translated: CASSSPSTEAFF.

V gene TRBV7-2 combines with J gene TRBJ1-6, with 9 positions matching TRBD1. With V trimmed by 3 bases and J by 10 bases, 4 bases remained unmatched. Germline lookup yields CDR1 SGHTA and CDR2 FQGNSA. This CDR3 region has 14 residues. The CDR3 loop reads CASSFGTGKSPLHF. Here the CDR3 DNA reads TGTGCCAGCAGCTTCGGGACAGGGAAGTCACCCCTCCACTTT.

The V call is TRBV19, the J call TRBJ1-1; D remains unclear. The length of the CDR3 is 14 residues. V was clipped by 3 bases and J by 5 bases, with 13 bases between them. Germline CDR1 LNHDA, CDR2 SQIVND (reference sequence). The CDR3 spells CASSMKSGFTEAFF. The CDR3 DNA is TGTGCCAGTAGTATGAAATCCGGGTTTACTGAAGCTTTCTTT. Full variable domain (remainder filled in from reference TRBV19 and TRBJ1-1): DGGITQSPKYLFRKEGQNVTLSCEQNLNHDAMYWYRQDPGQGLRLIYYSQIVNDFQKGDIAEGYSVSREKKESFPLTVTSAQKNPTAFYLCASSMKSGFTEAFFGQGTRLTVV.

The chain uses TRBV5-1 and TRBJ2-5, with D uncertain. Germline CDR1 is SGHRS and CDR2 is YFSETQ. The V and J ends lost 0 bases and 5 bases respectively, with 5 bases between them. The length of the CDR3 is 12 residues. The CDR3 coding sequence is TGCGCCAGCAGCTTGGCCCAGGAGACCCAGTACTTC. Protein sequence: CASSLAQETQYF.

The chain combines TRBV7-9 with TRBJ2-6; 9 nucleotides align to TRBD1. Germline V lookup: CDR1 SEHNR, CDR2 FQNEAQ (reference sequence). The CDR3 is 16 residues long. This CDR3 reads CAGLGTGLSGANVLTF. The CDR3 coding sequence is TGTGCGGGGCTGGGGACAGGGCTCTCTGGGGCCAACGTCCTGACTTTC.